The present entry profiles one T cell receptor beta chain with its context. As originally analysed: Estimated nucleated cell counts came from reference gene primer amplification. The assay was immunoSEQ multiplex PCR, and TCRdb's table has in-frame clones only and misses some. V and J calls plus clone size are reproduced from that table; the DNA served to infer D and trimming. The sample holds 350,000 or so clones, around 90% seen once. Seattle researchers signed up patients amid active infection and tracked them longitudinally. This record belongs to a study of blood T cell repertoires in COVID-19. About the research overall: Specimens from acute and convalescent COVID-19 originated in the United States, Italy and Spain.

The sequencing input was peripheral blood. The clonotype originates from a woman between 55 and 75 years old with COVID-19, enrolled during active disease.

CDR3 nucleotides: TGTGCCAGCCTCCTTCAGGGGCCGGGCGGGCCCCAGCATTTT. Translation gives CASLLQGPGGPQHF. The V call is TRBV6-6, the J call TRBJ1-5; D is possibly TRBD1 (6 bases). The ends were cut back, 8 bases at V and 9 bases at J, with 20 bases in the middle. The CDR3 sequence is 14 residues long. Germline CDR1 and CDR2: MNHNY and SVGAGI (reference sequence).